These T cell receptor beta chains were read from a single sample in a study of blood T cell repertoires in COVID-19. The repertoire was sequenced with immunoSEQ multiplex PCR; TCRdb's copy has only in-frame clones and lacks some. The table lists about 96,000 clones, around 90% of them singletons. Sequencing input: peripheral blood. The origin of the receptors is a human donor with COVID-19, enrolled during active disease. The donor label of this sample is uncertain. Each CDR3 is given with its conserved first and last residue. Each record gives: V gene, D gene, clone size, J gene, CDR3 protein, CDR3 DNA. The D gene is left open where the match is weak. Clone size, where shown, is once, few, many, or a class for clones that have expanded.

>TRBV29-1|NA|NA|TRBJ2-7
CSARAAYEQYF
TGCAGCGCCAGGGCAGCCTACGAGCAGTACTTC
>TRBV6-5|TRBD1|NA|TRBJ1-4
CASGQGGDEKLFF
TGTGCCAGTGGACAGGGGGGAGATGAAAAACTGTTTTTT
>TRBV7-7|NA|NA|TRBJ2-5
CASAPGHDQETQYF
TGTGCCAGCGCCCCGGGACATGACCAAGAGACCCAGTACTTC
>TRBV7-9|NA|once|TRBJ1-2
CASSFSETPGGYTF
TGTGCCAGCAGCTTTTCAGAAACCCCAGGGGGCTACACCTTC
>TRBV10-3|TRBD1|NA|TRBJ1-1
CAVTGGAETEAFF
TGTGCCGTAACAGGGGGCGCGGAGACTGAAGCTTTCTTT
>TRBV11-1|NA|NA|TRBJ1-2
CASSLGGYGYTF
TGTGCCAGCAGCTTGGGGGGTTACGGCTACACCTTC
>TRBV27|NA|NA|TRBJ1-4
CASSQVRGNEKLFF
TGTGCCAGCAGTCAGGTTCGTGGTAATGAAAAACTGTTTTTT
>TRBV5-4|TRBD2|NA|TRBJ2-7
CASSPGLADPSYEQYF
TGTGCCAGCAGCCCAGGACTAGCAGATCCTTCCTACGAGCAGTACTTC
>TRBV10-2|NA|NA|TRBJ2-1
CASSERGLIYNEQFF
TGCGCCAGCAGTGAGAGGGGCCTTATTTACAATGAGCAGTTCTTC
>TRBV7-2|TRBD1|NA|TRBJ2-7
CASSPRGTGLSYEQYF
TGTGCCAGCAGCCCAAGGGGGACAGGACTCTCCTACGAGCAGTACTTC
>TRBV25-1|TRBD1|NA|TRBJ2-2
CASSDPTGGNTGELFF
TGTGCCAGCAGTGACCCGACAGGGGGGAACACCGGGGAGCTGTTTTTT
>TRBV11-3|NA|NA|TRBJ1-1
CASSPPGAWGTEAFF
TGTGCCAGCAGCCCCCCAGGGGCCTGGGGCACTGAAGCTTTCTTT
>TRBV7-2|TRBD1|NA|TRBJ1-2
CASSSPGTGALINYGYTF
TGTGCCAGCAGCTCACCCGGGACAGGGGCTTTAATTAACTATGGCTACACCTTC
>TRBV11-2|TRBD1|once|TRBJ1-1
CASSFLGQGSKTEAFF
TGTGCCAGCAGCTTCTTAGGACAGGGTTCGAAGACTGAAGCTTTCTTT
>TRBV6-1|NA|once|TRBJ1-5
CASSELRGKQPQHF
TGTGCCAGCAGTGAACTAAGGGGAAAGCAGCCCCAGCATTTT
>TRBV29-1|TRBD1|NA|TRBJ2-1
CSVAEGTGTPRNEQFF
TGCAGCGTTGCTGAGGGGACAGGAACTCCTCGCAATGAGCAGTTCTTC